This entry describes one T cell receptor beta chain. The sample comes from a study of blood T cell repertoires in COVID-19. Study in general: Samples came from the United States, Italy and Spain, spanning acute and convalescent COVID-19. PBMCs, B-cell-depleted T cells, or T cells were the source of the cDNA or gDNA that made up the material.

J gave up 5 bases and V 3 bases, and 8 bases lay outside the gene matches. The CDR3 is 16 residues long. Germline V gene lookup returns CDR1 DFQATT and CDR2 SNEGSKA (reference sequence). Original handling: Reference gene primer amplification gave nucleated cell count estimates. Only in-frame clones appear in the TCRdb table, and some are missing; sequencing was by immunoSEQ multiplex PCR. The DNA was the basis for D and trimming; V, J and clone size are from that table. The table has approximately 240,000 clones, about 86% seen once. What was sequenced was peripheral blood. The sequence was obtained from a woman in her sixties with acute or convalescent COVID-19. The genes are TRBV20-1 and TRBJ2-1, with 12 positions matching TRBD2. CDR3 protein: CSASASGGALDNEQFF. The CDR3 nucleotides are TGCAGTGCTAGTGCTAGCGGGGGGGCTTTGGACAATGAGCAGTTCTTC.